This T cell receptor (beta chain) is drawn from a study of T cell responses to AZD1222 COVID-19 vaccine (dated by TCRdb to about 2021). For the study in its entirety: A total of just over 230 trial participants underwent TCR sequencing, of whom some 210 received two doses of AZD1222 and about 25 received two doses of the MenACWY control vaccine. Trial participants were enrolled by age into 18-55, 56-69 and 70-plus year subgroups, with 148, 28 and 57 TCR-sequenced participants respectively. On the study overall, not on this receptor specifically: Most participants were white British and females outnumbered males, and the authors suggested that clonal diversity may have been underestimated. Conclusions about previously exposed vaccinees are limited, since just five or six AZD1222 recipients were seropositive for SARS-CoV-2 at baseline. Because no day 14 peak-response samples were available, the repertoires could be characterized only after the peak T cell response. CD4 TCRs associated with the vaccine covered the entire spike protein, and the dominant responses were in regions 160-218 and 743-854. The 56-69-year group was small, and its depth increase did not reach significance, likely because of low power. Epitopes outside the regions mutated in the B.1.351 and B.1.1.7 variants were reportedly recognized by nearly half of the unique spike-specific TCRs. A significant rise in spike-specific TCR breadth and depth was observed after two AZD1222 doses relative to day 0 and relative to MenACWY recipients.

The time point tag for this specimen amounts to: about 28 days (+/-7) after the second vaccine dose. Because spike-specific TCR depth and breadth did not differ between the two schedules, AZD1222 recipients who got a second dose at roughly 4 weeks were pooled with those who got a second dose at roughly 12 weeks. The vaccinee samples were drawn from two UK trials, COV001 and COV002, one of which was a single-blind randomized controlled phase 2/3 trial testing AZD1222 (ChAdOx1 nCoV-19) in healthy adults. Trial participant PBMC samples were collected at day 0 and day 28 after the second dose for TCRbeta chain sequencing. In the case of this clone: The specificity of this receptor is unknown. No clone much larger than this one lies a single base away; base qualities are absent.

The CDR3 regions of human TCRbeta chains were subjected to immunosequencing. For the original study's pipeline: Repertoire TCRs were checked for matches against a reference library of SARS-CoV-2-specific TCRs that had been generated using the MIRA antigen-specificity platform. Breadth was defined as the fraction of unique TCRs that were SARS-CoV-2-associated. Depth was defined as the fraction of total T cells that were SARS-CoV-2-associated. Using the MIRA data, each spike-specific TCR was assigned both to the spike region to which the TCR was reactive and to a CD4 or CD8 class. Log10-transformed breadth and depth values were compared by one-way ANOVA with Sidak's multiple comparisons tests. Drawn from immuneACCESS, this table holds only the in-frame rearrangements with V and J called that TCRdb kept. Clones are partly lost; checked studies trace under half to an unresolved V gene and leave the rest unexplained. For V, J and clone size, that table is used; D and trimming come from the DNA. The sample table lists about 27,000 clones, 80% to 95% of them with a count of one. The ten largest clones capture about 8.8% of the sample.

The CDR3 sequence holds 16 residues, the cysteine and phenylalanine included. Here the CDR3 DNA is all that survives: 48 bases in frame from base 1. After removal of 0 bases from V and 6 bases from J, the junction retains 3 bases not matched to a gene. This sequence originates from an adult who received the AZD1222 COVID-19 vaccine. The chain was built from TRBV5-7 and TRBJ1-6; 10 central nucleotides agree with TRBD1. TRBV5-7 is annotated as an ORF whose role is uncertain. The sequences come from peripheral blood, collected 28 days after the second AZD1222 dose. The CDR3: CASSLARTGGNSPLHF. The nucleotide sequence is given as TGTGCCAGCAGCTTGGCCCGGACAGGGGGTAATTCACCCCTCCACTTT.